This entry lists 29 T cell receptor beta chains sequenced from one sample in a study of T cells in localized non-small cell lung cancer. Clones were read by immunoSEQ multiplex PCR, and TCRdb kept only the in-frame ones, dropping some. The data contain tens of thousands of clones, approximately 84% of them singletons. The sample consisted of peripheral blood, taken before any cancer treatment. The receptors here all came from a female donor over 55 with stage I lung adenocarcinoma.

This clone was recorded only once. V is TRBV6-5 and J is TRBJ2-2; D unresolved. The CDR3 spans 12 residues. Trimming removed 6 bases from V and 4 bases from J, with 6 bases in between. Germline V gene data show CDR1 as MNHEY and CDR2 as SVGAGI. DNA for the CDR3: TGTGCCAGCAGCCCCAGCACCGGGGAGCTGTTTTTT. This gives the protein CASSPSTGELFF.

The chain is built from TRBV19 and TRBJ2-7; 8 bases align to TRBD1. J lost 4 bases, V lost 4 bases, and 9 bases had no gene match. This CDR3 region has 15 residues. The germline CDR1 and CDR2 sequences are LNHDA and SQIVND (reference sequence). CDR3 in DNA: TGTGCCAGTAGTAGCCAGCAGGGGGCGAGATACGAGCAGTACTTC. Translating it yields CASSSQQGARYEQYF.

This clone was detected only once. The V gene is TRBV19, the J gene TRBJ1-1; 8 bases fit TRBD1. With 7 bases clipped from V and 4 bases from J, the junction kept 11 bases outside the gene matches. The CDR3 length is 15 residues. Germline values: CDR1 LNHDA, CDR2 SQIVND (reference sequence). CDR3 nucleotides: TGTGCCAGTACGACAGGGGATAATGTGGGCACTGAAGCTTTCTTT. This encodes CASTTGDNVGTEAFF. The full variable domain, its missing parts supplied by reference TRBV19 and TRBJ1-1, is DGGITQSPKYLFRKEGQNVTLSCEQNLNHDAMYWYRQDPGQGLRLIYYSQIVNDFQKGDIAEGYSVSREKKESFPLTVTSAQKNPTAFYLCASTTGDNVGTEAFFGQGTRLTVV.

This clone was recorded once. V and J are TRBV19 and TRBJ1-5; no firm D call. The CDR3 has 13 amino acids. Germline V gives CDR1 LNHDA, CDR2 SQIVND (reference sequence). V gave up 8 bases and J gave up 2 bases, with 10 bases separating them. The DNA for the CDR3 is TGTGCCAGTGCAGGCGGCGGCAATCAGCCCCAGCATTTT. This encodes CASAGGGNQPQHF.

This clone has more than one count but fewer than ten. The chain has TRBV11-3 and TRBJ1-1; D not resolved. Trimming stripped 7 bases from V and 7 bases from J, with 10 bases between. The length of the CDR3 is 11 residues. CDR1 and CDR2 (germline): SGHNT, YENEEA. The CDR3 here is CASTSGLEAFF. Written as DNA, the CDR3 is TGTGCCAGCACCTCCGGCCTTGAAGCTTTCTTT.

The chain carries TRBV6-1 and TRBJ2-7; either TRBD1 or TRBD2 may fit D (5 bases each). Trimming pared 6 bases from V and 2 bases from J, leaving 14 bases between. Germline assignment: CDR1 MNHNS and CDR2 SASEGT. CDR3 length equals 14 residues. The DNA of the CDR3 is TGTGCCAGCAGCATCGGGACGTCGACCTACGAGCAGTACTTC. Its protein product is CASSIGTSTYEQYF.

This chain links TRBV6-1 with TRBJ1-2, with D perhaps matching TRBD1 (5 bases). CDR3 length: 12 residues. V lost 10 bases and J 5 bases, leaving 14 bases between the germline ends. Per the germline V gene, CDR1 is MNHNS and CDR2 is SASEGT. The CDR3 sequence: CATAMTEYGYTF. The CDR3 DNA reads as TGTGCCACCGCAATGACAGAGTATGGCTACACCTTC.

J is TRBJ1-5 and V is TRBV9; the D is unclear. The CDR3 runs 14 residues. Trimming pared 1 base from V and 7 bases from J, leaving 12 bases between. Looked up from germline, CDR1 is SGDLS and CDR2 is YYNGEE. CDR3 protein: CASSVSPLGQPQHF. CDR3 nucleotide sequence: TGTGCCAGCAGCGTATCCCCCTTGGGCCAGCCCCAGCATTTT.

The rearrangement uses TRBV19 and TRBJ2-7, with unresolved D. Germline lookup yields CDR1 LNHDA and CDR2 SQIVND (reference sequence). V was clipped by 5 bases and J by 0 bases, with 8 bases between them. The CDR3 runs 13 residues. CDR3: CASSPDLSYEQYF. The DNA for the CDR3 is TGTGCCAGTAGTCCAGATCTCTCCTACGAGCAGTACTTC. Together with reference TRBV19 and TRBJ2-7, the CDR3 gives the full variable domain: DGGITQSPKYLFRKEGQNVTLSCEQNLNHDAMYWYRQDPGQGLRLIYYSQIVNDFQKGDIAEGYSVSREKKESFPLTVTSAQKNPTAFYLCASSPDLSYEQYFGPGTRLTVT.

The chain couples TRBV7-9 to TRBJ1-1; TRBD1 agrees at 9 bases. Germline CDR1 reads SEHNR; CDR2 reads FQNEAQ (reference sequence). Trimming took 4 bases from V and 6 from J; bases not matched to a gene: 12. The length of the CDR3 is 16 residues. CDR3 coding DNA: TGTGCCAGCAGCTCGGACCCCGGGACAGGGTTCGCTGAAGCTTTCTTT. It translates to CASSSDPGTGFAEAFF.

The CDR3 bases are TGTGCCAGCAGTATCGGGCAGGGTAACTATGGCTACACCTTC. Translation gives CASSIGQGNYGYTF. This chain links TRBV6-1 with TRBJ1-2, with D possibly TRBD1 on 5 matching bases. This CDR3 has 14 amino acids. Germline values: CDR1 MNHNS, CDR2 SASEGT. The ends were cut back, 5 bases at V and 1 base at J, with 11 bases in the middle.

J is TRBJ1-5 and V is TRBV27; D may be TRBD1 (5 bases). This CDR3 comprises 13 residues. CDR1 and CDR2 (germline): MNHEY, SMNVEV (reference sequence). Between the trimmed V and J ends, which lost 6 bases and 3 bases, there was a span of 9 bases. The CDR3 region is CASRRQPNQPQHF. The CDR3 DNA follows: TGTGCCAGCAGAAGACAGCCCAATCAGCCCCAGCATTTT.

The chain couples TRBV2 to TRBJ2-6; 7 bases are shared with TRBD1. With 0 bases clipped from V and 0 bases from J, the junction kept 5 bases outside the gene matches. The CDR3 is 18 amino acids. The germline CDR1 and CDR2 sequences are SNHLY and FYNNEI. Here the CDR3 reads CASSEATGAFSGANVLTF. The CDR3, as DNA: TGTGCCAGCAGTGAAGCTACAGGGGCTTTCTCTGGGGCCAACGTCCTGACTTTC.

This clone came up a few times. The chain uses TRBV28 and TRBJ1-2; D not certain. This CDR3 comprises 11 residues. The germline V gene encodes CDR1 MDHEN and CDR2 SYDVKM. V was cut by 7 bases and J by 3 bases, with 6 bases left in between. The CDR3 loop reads CASISDYGYTF. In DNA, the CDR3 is TGTGCCAGCATCTCGGACTATGGCTACACCTTC.

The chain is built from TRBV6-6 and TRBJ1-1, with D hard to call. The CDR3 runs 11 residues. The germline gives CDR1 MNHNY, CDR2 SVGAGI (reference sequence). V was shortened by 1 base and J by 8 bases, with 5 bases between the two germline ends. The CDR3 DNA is TGTGCCAGCAGTTACTTCGAAGAAGCTTTCTTT. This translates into CASSYFEEAFF.

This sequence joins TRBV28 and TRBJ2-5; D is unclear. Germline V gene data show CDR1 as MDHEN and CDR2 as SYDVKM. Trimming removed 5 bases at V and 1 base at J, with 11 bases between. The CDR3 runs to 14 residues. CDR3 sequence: CASSPTGPQETQYF. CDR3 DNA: TGTGCCAGCAGTCCGACTGGGCCCCAAGAGACCCAGTACTTC.

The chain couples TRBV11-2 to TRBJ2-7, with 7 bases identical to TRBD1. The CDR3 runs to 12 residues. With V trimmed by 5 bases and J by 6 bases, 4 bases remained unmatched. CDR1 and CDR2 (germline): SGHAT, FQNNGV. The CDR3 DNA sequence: TGTGCCAGCAGCCTTCGGACAGGCGAGCAGTACTTC. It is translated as CASSLRTGEQYF.

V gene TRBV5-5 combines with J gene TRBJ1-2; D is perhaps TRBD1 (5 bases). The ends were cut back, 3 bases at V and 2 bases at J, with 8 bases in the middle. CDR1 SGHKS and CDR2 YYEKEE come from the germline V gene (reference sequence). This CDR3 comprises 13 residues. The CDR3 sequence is CASSSRQNYGYTF. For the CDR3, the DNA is TGTGCCAGCAGCTCGCGACAGAACTATGGCTACACCTTC.

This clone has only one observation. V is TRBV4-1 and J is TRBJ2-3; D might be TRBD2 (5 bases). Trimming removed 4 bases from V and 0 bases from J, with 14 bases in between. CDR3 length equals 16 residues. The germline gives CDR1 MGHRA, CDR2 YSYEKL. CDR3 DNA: TGCGCCAGCAGCCCAAATCCTCCGGGAAGCACAGATACGCAGTATTTT. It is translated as CASSPNPPGSTDTQYF.

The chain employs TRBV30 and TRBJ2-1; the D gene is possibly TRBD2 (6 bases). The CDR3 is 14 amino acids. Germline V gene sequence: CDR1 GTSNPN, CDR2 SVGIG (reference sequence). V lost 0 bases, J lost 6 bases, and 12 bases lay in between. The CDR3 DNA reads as TGTGCCTGGAGTGTGGACTATATTCTCAATGAGCAGTTCTTC. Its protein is CAWSVDYILNEQFF.

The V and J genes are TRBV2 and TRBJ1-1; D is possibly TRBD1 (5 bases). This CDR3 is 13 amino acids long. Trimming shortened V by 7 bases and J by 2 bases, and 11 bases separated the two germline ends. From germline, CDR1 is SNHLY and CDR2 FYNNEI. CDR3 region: CASIITGNTEAFF. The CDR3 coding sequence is TGTGCCAGCATCATTACAGGTAACACTGAAGCTTTCTTT.

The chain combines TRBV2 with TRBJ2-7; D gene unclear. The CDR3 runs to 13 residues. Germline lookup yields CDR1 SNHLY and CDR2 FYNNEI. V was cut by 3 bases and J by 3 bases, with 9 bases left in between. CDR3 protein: CASSDRTDYEQYF. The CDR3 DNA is TGTGCCAGCAGTGATCGTACAGACTACGAGCAGTACTTC.

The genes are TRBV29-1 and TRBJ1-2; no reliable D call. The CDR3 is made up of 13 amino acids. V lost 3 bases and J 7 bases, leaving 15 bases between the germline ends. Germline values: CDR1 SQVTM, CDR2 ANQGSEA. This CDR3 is CSVDTDGLVGYTF. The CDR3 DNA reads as TGCAGCGTTGACACGGACGGTTTGGTTGGCTACACCTTC.

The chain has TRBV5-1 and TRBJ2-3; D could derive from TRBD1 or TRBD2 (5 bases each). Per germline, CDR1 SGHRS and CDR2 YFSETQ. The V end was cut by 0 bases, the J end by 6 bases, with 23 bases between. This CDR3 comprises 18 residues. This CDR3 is CASSLARASRRGTDTQYF. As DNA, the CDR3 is TGCGCCAGCAGCTTGGCGAGGGCTAGCCGCAGAGGGACGGATACGCAGTATTTT.

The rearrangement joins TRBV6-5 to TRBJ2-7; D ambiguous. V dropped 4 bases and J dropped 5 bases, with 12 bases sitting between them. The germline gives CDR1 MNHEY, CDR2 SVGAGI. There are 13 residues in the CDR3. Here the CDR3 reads CASSLKEFNEQYF. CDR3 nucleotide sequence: TGTGCCAGCAGTTTAAAGGAATTCAACGAGCAGTACTTC.

As DNA, the CDR3 is TGTGCCAGCAGTTTCGCCCCGGTCGGGGTTGGAACGAACACCGGGGAGCTGTTTTTT. Its translation: CASSFAPVGVGTNTGELFF. V gene TRBV28 combines with J gene TRBJ2-2, with D maybe TRBD2 (5 bases). The CDR3 is made up of 19 amino acids. Deletions cut 3 bases from V and 0 bases from J, with 20 bases between. Germline V gene lookup returns CDR1 MDHEN and CDR2 SYDVKM.

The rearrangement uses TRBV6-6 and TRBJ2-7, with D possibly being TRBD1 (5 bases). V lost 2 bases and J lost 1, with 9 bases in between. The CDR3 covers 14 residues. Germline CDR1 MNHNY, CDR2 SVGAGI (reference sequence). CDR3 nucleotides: TGTGCCAGCAGTTACGATGGGGCGTCCTACGAGCAGTACTTC. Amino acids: CASSYDGASYEQYF.

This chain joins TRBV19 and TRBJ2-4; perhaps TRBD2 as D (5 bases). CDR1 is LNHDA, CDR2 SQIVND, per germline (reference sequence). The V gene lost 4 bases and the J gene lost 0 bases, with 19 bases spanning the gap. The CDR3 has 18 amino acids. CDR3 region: CASSSRAAGGLAKNIQYF. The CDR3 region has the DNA TGTGCCAGTAGTAGCCGGGCCGCGGGCGGTTTAGCCAAAAACATTCAGTACTTC. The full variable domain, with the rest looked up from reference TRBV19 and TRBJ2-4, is DGGITQSPKYLFRKEGQNVTLSCEQNLNHDAMYWYRQDPGQGLRLIYYSQIVNDFQKGDIAEGYSVSREKKESFPLTVTSAQKNPTAFYLCASSSRAAGGLAKNIQYFGAGTRLSVL.

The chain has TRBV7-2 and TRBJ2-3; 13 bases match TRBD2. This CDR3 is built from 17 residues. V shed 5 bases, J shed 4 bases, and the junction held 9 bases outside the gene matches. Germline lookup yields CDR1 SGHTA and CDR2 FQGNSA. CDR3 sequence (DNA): TGTGCCAGCAGCCCCCGGGCCGGGACTAGCGGGGCAGATACGCAGTATTTT. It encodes CASSPRAGTSGADTQYF.